Listed below are T cell receptor beta chains from one sample, sequenced in a study of blood T cell repertoires in COVID-19. Produced via immunoSEQ multiplex PCR; TCRdb's table is partial and in-frame only. This table holds 250,000 to 300,000 clones, 88% found once. Material: PBMCs or T cells enriched from blood (not recorded which). The receptors shown here come from a woman aged 55-75 years in a cohort exposed to, infected with or recovered from COVID-19 (not recorded which). Each CDR3 is given with its conserved first and last residue. The order of the fields is D gene, CDR3 length, clone size, J gene, V gene, CDR3 protein, CDR3 DNA. A D gene is named only where the DNA matches it firmly. Clone sizes are given selectively: once, few, many, or a class where the clone is expanded.

d_gene: -; len: 13; abundance: -; j_gene: TRBJ1-1; v_gene: TRBV6-2/TRBV6-3; CDR3aa: CASSYPRDTEAFF; CDR3nt: TGTGCCAGCAGTTATCCCAGGGACACTGAAGCTTTCTTT
d_gene: -; len: 14; abundance: once; j_gene: TRBJ2-1; v_gene: TRBV6-5; CDR3aa: CASSTWAMYNEQFF; CDR3nt: TGTGCCAGCAGTACCTGGGCCATGTACAATGAGCAGTTCTTC
d_gene: TRBD2; len: 17; abundance: -; j_gene: TRBJ2-1; v_gene: TRBV28; CDR3aa: CASSFRRTSGTHNEQFF; CDR3nt: TGTGCCAGCAGTTTCCGGAGGACTAGCGGGACACACAATGAGCAGTTCTTC
d_gene: -; len: 15; abundance: -; j_gene: TRBJ1-2; v_gene: TRBV2; CDR3aa: CASTPTGAGTGGYTF; CDR3nt: TGTGCCAGCACCCCGACAGGTGCCGGGACGGGTGGCTACACCTTC
d_gene: -; len: 12; abundance: -; j_gene: TRBJ1-2; v_gene: TRBV2; CDR3aa: CASSGTVGGYTF; CDR3nt: TGTGCCAGCAGTGGGACAGTGGGAGGCTACACCTTC
d_gene: -; len: 13; abundance: -; j_gene: TRBJ1-5; v_gene: TRBV5-4; CDR3aa: CASSLGEDQPQHF; CDR3nt: TGTGCCAGCAGCTTGGGGGAGGATCAGCCCCAGCATTTT
d_gene: -; len: 13; abundance: -; j_gene: TRBJ2-7; v_gene: TRBV5-1; CDR3aa: CASSLVGTWEQYF; CDR3nt: TGCGCCAGCAGCTTGGTAGGGACTTGGGAGCAGTACTTC
d_gene: -; len: 16; abundance: -; j_gene: TRBJ2-1; v_gene: TRBV18; CDR3aa: CASSPRPSDLSNEQFF; CDR3nt: TGTGCCAGCTCACCACGTCCTAGCGACCTTTCGAATGAGCAGTTCTTC
d_gene: -; len: 12; abundance: -; j_gene: TRBJ1-4; v_gene: TRBV2; CDR3aa: CASSSHLEKLFF; CDR3nt: TGTGCCAGCTCCTCACACCTGGAAAAACTGTTTTTT
d_gene: TRBD1; len: 15; abundance: -; j_gene: TRBJ1-2; v_gene: TRBV4-1; CDR3aa: CASSQAGQGGYGYTF; CDR3nt: TGCGCCAGCAGCCAAGCGGGACAGGGAGGCTATGGCTACACCTTC
d_gene: -; len: 13; abundance: -; j_gene: TRBJ1-2; v_gene: TRBV11-3; CDR3aa: CASSQSPGDGYTF; CDR3nt: TGTGCCAGCAGCCAAAGTCCAGGGGATGGCTACACCTTC
d_gene: TRBD1; len: 15; abundance: -; j_gene: TRBJ2-5; v_gene: TRBV18; CDR3aa: CASSLRQGKWETQYF; CDR3nt: TGTGCCAGCTCTCTCCGACAGGGGAAGTGGGAGACCCAGTACTTC
d_gene: TRBD2; len: 16; abundance: -; j_gene: TRBJ2-5; v_gene: TRBV27; CDR3aa: CASSSLAGGPRETQYF; CDR3nt: TGTGCCAGCAGTTCACTAGCGGGAGGGCCGAGGGAGACCCAGTACTTC
d_gene: -; len: 15; abundance: -; j_gene: TRBJ1-6; v_gene: TRBV11-3; CDR3aa: CASTAGRGRNSPLHF; CDR3nt: TGTGCCAGCACCGCGGGTAGGGGGAGAAATTCACCCCTCCACTTT
d_gene: TRBD2; len: 14; abundance: -; j_gene: TRBJ2-5; v_gene: TRBV18; CDR3aa: CASLSGRAKETQYF; CDR3nt: TGTGCCAGCCTTTCCGGGAGGGCGAAAGAGACCCAGTACTTC
d_gene: -; len: 16; abundance: -; j_gene: TRBJ2-7; v_gene: TRBV11-2; CDR3aa: CASSLEVGSRLYEQYF; CDR3nt: TGTGCCAGCAGCTTAGAGGTGGGGAGTAGGCTCTACGAGCAGTACTTC
d_gene: TRBD1; len: 18; abundance: -; j_gene: TRBJ1-3; v_gene: TRBV7-6; CDR3aa: CASSSSLGQAFSGNTIYF; CDR3nt: TGTGCCAGCAGCTCTTCGCTAGGACAGGCGTTCTCTGGAAACACCATATATTTT
d_gene: -; len: 13; abundance: -; j_gene: TRBJ2-1; v_gene: TRBV21-1; CDR3aa: CASVLAGVNEQFF; CDR3nt: TGTGCCAGCGTGCTGGCGGGAGTAAATGAGCAGTTCTTC
d_gene: -; len: 13; abundance: -; j_gene: TRBJ2-3; v_gene: TRBV5-1; CDR3aa: CASSFPGPDTQYF; CDR3nt: TGCGCCAGCAGCTTCCCAGGGCCAGATACGCAGTATTTT
d_gene: TRBD2; len: 15; abundance: -; j_gene: TRBJ2-2; v_gene: TRBV5-1; CDR3aa: CASSLQAGPTGELFF; CDR3nt: TGCGCCAGCAGCTTGCAAGCGGGGCCCACCGGGGAGCTGTTTTTT
d_gene: -; len: 14; abundance: -; j_gene: TRBJ2-1; v_gene: TRBV5-1; CDR3aa: CASSAGSSYNEQFF; CDR3nt: TGCGCCAGCAGCGCGGGATCCTCCTACAATGAGCAGTTCTTC
d_gene: TRBD2; len: 19; abundance: -; j_gene: TRBJ2-1; v_gene: TRBV24-1; CDR3aa: CATSDSIAGGTGSYNEQFF; CDR3nt: TGTGCCACCAGTGATTCCATAGCGGGAGGGACCGGCTCCTACAATGAGCAGTTCTTC
d_gene: -; len: 14; abundance: -; j_gene: TRBJ2-1; v_gene: TRBV5-1; CDR3aa: CASSLVPMGLEQFF; CDR3nt: TGCGCCAGCAGCTTGGTGCCTATGGGGCTTGAGCAGTTCTTC
d_gene: -; len: 14; abundance: -; j_gene: TRBJ2-3; v_gene: TRBV6-6; CDR3aa: CASRMGTSTDTQYF; CDR3nt: TGTGCCAGCAGGATGGGCACTAGCACAGATACGCAGTATTTT
d_gene: TRBD2; len: 15; abundance: once; j_gene: TRBJ2-1; v_gene: TRBV11-3; CDR3aa: CASSRTSGSYNEQFF; CDR3nt: TGTGCCAGCAGTCGGACTAGCGGTTCCTACAATGAGCAGTTCTTC
d_gene: -; len: 18; abundance: -; j_gene: TRBJ2-1; v_gene: TRBV4-1; CDR3aa: CASSQDSSLPGGYNEQFF; CDR3nt: TGCGCCAGCAGCCAAGATTCTTCCCTACCCGGGGGTTACAATGAGCAGTTCTTC
d_gene: -; len: 13; abundance: -; j_gene: TRBJ2-5; v_gene: TRBV27; CDR3aa: CASSLSPQETQYF; CDR3nt: TGTGCCAGCAGTTTAAGCCCACAAGAGACCCAGTACTTC
d_gene: -; len: 16; abundance: -; j_gene: TRBJ2-1; v_gene: TRBV5-1; CDR3aa: CASSPRSEPSYNEQFF; CDR3nt: TGCGCCAGCAGCCCTAGAAGCGAGCCCTCCTACAATGAGCAGTTCTTC
d_gene: TRBD2; len: 14; abundance: -; j_gene: TRBJ2-7; v_gene: TRBV6-5; CDR3aa: CASSRTSGSGEQYF; CDR3nt: TGTGCCAGCAGCCGCACTAGCGGGAGTGGTGAGCAGTACTTC
d_gene: -; len: 16; abundance: -; j_gene: TRBJ1-2; v_gene: TRBV24-1; CDR3aa: CATSDVDSTSGYGYTF; CDR3nt: TGTGCCACCAGTGACGTTGACAGCACCTCTGGCTATGGCTACACCTTC
d_gene: -; len: 15; abundance: -; j_gene: TRBJ1-2; v_gene: TRBV7-8; CDR3aa: CASSLAGFVLYGYTF; CDR3nt: TGTGCCAGCAGCTTAGCGGGCTTTGTGCTCTATGGCTACACCTTC
d_gene: TRBD1; len: 16; abundance: -; j_gene: TRBJ2-3; v_gene: TRBV7-2; CDR3aa: CASSSGTAPSTDTQYF; CDR3nt: TGTGCCAGCAGCTCAGGGACAGCACCTAGCACAGATACGCAGTATTTT
d_gene: -; len: 16; abundance: -; j_gene: TRBJ2-2; v_gene: TRBV7-6; CDR3aa: CASSKTQSANTGELFF; CDR3nt: TGTGCCAGCAGCAAGACACAATCGGCGAACACCGGGGAGCTGTTTTTT
d_gene: -; len: 15; abundance: -; j_gene: TRBJ2-7; v_gene: TRBV14; CDR3aa: CASSQDWAGRDEQYF; CDR3nt: TGTGCCAGCAGCCAAGATTGGGCGGGGCGCGACGAGCAGTACTTC
d_gene: TRBD2; len: 18; abundance: -; j_gene: TRBJ2-1; v_gene: TRBV5-4; CDR3aa: CASSPRGGTSGRANEQFF; CDR3nt: TGTGCCAGCAGCCCCCGGGGGGGGACTAGCGGGAGGGCCAATGAGCAGTTCTTC
d_gene: TRBD2; len: 14; abundance: -; j_gene: TRBJ2-3; v_gene: TRBV9; CDR3aa: CASTPGGATDTQYF; CDR3nt: TGTGCCAGCACCCCCGGGGGGGCGACAGATACGCAGTATTTT
d_gene: -; len: 16; abundance: -; j_gene: TRBJ2-1; v_gene: TRBV15; CDR3aa: CATSSSGGATYNEQFF; CDR3nt: TGTGCCACCAGCAGCTCTGGCGGGGCCACCTACAATGAGCAGTTCTTC
d_gene: -; len: 14; abundance: -; j_gene: TRBJ2-3; v_gene: TRBV11-2; CDR3aa: CASSSDLAPDTQYF; CDR3nt: TGTGCCAGCAGCTCCGACTTGGCCCCAGATACGCAGTATTTT
d_gene: -; len: 13; abundance: -; j_gene: TRBJ1-1; v_gene: TRBV10-3; CDR3aa: CAISTGMNTEAFF; CDR3nt: TGTGCCATCAGTACAGGTATGAACACTGAAGCTTTCTTT
d_gene: TRBD2; len: 16; abundance: -; j_gene: TRBJ2-7; v_gene: TRBV27; CDR3aa: CASSARGLAGVYEQYF; CDR3nt: TGTGCCAGCAGTGCCAGGGGACTAGCGGGGGTCTACGAGCAGTACTTC
d_gene: TRBD1; len: 13; abundance: -; j_gene: TRBJ1-1; v_gene: TRBV7-2; CDR3aa: CASSSRQGERAFF; CDR3nt: TGTGCCAGCAGCTCAAGACAGGGTGAAAGAGCTTTCTTT
d_gene: -; len: 14; abundance: -; j_gene: TRBJ1-3; v_gene: TRBV9; CDR3aa: CASSEGSSGNTIYF; CDR3nt: TGTGCCAGCAGTGAGGGCAGCTCTGGAAACACCATATATTTT
d_gene: -; len: 13; abundance: -; j_gene: TRBJ1-6; v_gene: TRBV10-3; CDR3aa: CASASGDNSPLHF; CDR3nt: TGTGCCAGCGCTTCAGGGGATAATTCACCCCTCCACTTT